The sequence of this T cell receptor (beta chain) was determined in a study of technical replicates of blood from a handful of donors. Germline V gene data show CDR1 as SGHAT and CDR2 as FQDESV (reference sequence). V dropped 5 bases and J dropped 2 bases, with 13 bases sitting between them. CDR3 length: 14 residues. Profiling relied on immunoSEQ multiplex PCR, and the TCRdb table lists in-frame clones only, not all of them. The sample has approximately 92,000 clones, 95% seen once; the top ten hold 0.2% to 0.25%. The sequencing sample was made of T cells isolated from PBMCs. The TCR originated in a human donor in good health. This chain joins TRBV11-1 and TRBJ2-7; weak D call: TRBD1 (6 bases). CDR3 DNA sequence: TGTGCCAGCAGCCCTCACAGGGAAGCCTACGAGCAGTACTTC. Translated: CASSPHREAYEQYF.